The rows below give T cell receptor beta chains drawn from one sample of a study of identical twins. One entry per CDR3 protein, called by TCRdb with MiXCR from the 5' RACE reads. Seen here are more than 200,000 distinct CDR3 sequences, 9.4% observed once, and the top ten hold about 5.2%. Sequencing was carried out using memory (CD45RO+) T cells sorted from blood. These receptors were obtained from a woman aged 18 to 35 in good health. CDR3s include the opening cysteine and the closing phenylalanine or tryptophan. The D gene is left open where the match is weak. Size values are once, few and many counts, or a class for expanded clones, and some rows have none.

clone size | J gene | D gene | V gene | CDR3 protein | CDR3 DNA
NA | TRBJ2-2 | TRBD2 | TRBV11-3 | CASSRLAGVGELFF | TGTGCCAGCAGCCGACTAGCGGGGGTCGGGGAGCTGTTTTTT
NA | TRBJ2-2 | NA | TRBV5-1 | CASTRRYTGELFF | TGCGCCAGCACCAGGAGGTACACCGGGGAGCTGTTTTTT
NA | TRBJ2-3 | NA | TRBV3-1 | CASSQEWETGDTQYF | TGTGCCAGCAGCCAAGAATGGGAGACGGGAGATACGCAGTATTTT
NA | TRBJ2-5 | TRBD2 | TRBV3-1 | CASSQPGLAGETQYF | TGTGCCAGCAGCCAACCCGGACTAGCGGGAGAGACCCAGTACTTC
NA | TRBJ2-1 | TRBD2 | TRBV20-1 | CSASNVGGGYNEQFF | TGCAGTGCTAGTAATGTCGGGGGGGGGTACAATGAGCAGTTCTTC
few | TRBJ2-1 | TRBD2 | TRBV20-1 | CSARSVERGSYNEQFF | TGCAGTGCTAGAAGTGTAGAGCGGGGGTCCTACAATGAGCAGTTCTTC
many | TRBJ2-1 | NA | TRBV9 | CASSLALYPTYNEQFF | TGTGCCAGCAGCTTAGCGTTATACCCAACCTACAATGAGCAGTTCTTC
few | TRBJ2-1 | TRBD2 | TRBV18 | CASSPVEAGDNEQFF | TGTGCCAGCTCACCGGTTGAAGCGGGGGACAATGAGCAGTTCTTC
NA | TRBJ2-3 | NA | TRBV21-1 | CASGQGSPPTDTQYF | TGTGCCAGCGGACAGGGTTCCCCCCCCACAGATACGCAGTATTTT
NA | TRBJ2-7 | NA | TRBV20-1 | CSARDGTSPEQYF | TGCAGTGCTAGAGACGGGACGTCACCTGAGCAGTACTTC
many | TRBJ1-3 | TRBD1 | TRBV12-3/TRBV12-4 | CASSLSGGRDTIYF | TGTGCCAGCAGTTTATCAGGGGGCCGAGACACCATATATTTT
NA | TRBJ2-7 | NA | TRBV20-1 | CSARGGAREQYF | TGCAGTGCTAGAGGGGGAGCGCGCGAGCAGTACTTC
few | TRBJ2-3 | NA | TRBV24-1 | CATSDPPRGNTQYF | TGTGCCACCAGTGACCCCCCAAGAGGAAATACGCAGTATTTT
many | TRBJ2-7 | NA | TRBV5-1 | CASSPATGIPHEQYF | TGCGCCAGCAGCCCTGCCACAGGGATCCCCCACGAGCAGTACTTC
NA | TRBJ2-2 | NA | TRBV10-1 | CASKGDTGELFF | TGCGCCAGCAAGGGTGACACCGGGGAGCTGTTTTTT
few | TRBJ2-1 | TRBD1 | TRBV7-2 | CASSAGQGAREQFF | TGTGCCAGCAGCGCTGGACAGGGGGCAAGGGAGCAGTTCTTC
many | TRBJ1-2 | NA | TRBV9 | CASSVGTEHYGYTF | TGTGCCAGCAGCGTTGGGACGGAACACTATGGCTACACCTTC
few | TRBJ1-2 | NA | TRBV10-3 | CATTANYGYTF | TGTGCCACCACAGCTAACTATGGCTACACCTTC
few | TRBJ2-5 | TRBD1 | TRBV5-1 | CASSLGDSQETQYF | TGCGCCAGCAGCTTGGGGGACAGCCAAGAGACCCAGTACTTC
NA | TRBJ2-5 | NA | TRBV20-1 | CSARDFNRVAETQYF | TGCAGTGCTAGAGATTTTAACAGGGTAGCGGAGACCCAGTACTTC
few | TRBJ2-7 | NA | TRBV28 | CASSYGGTHYEQYF | TGTGCCAGCAGTTATGGGGGGACACACTACGAGCAGTACTTC
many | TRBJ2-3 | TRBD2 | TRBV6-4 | CASSTSGGAEDTQYF | TGTGCCAGCAGTACTAGCGGGGGGGCCGAAGATACGCAGTATTTT
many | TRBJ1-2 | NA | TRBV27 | CASSSGIGSNYGYTF | TGTGCCAGCAGTTCAGGGATTGGGTCCAACTATGGCTACACCTTC
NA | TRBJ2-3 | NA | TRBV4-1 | CASSQRASFTDTQYF | TGCGCCAGCAGCCAACGGGCCTCCTTCACAGATACGCAGTATTTT
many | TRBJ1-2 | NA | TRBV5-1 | CASSLAWKPGPYGYTF | TGCGCCAGCAGCTTGGCCTGGAAACCAGGTCCGTACGGCTACACCTTC
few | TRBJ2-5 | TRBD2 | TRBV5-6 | CASSYIGLAGWETQYF | TGTGCCAGCAGCTATATCGGACTAGCGGGCTGGGAGACCCAGTACTTC
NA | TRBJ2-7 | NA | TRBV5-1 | CASSFTPTRFDEQYF | TGCGCCAGCAGCTTTACCCCGACTAGGTTCGACGAGCAGTACTTC
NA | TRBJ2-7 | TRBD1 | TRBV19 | CASGTGDYEQYF | TGTGCCAGCGGGACAGGGGACTACGAGCAGTACTTC